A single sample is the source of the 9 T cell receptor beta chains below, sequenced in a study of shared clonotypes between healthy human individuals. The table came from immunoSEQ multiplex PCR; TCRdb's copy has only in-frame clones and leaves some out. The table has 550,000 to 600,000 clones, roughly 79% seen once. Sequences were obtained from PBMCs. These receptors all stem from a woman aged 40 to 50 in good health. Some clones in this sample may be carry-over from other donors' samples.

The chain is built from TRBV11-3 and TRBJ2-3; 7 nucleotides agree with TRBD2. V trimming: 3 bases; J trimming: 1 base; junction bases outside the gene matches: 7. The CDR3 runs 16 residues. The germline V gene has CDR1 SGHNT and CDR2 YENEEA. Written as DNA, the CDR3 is TGTGCCAGCAGCTTCAATGCGGGAGCGGGCACAGATACGCAGTATTTT. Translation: CASSFNAGAGTDTQYF.

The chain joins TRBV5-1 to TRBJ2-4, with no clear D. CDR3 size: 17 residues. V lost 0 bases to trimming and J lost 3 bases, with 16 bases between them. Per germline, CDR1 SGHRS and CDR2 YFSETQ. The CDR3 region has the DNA TGCGCCAGCAGCTTGGCCATGGCAGGAACGGGCAAAAACATTCAGTACTTC. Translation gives CASSLAMAGTGKNIQYF.

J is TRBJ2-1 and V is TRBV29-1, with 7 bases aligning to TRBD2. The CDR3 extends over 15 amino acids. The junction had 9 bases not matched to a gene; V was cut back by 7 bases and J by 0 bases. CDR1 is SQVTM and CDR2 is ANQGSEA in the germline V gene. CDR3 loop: CSERLAGSSYNEQFF. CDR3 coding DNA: TGCAGCGAACGACTAGCAGGAAGCTCCTACAATGAGCAGTTCTTC.

In DNA form, the CDR3 reads TGTGCCAGCAGTGAAGGGGACAGTTCGGAGGGCTACACCTTC. Translating it yields CASSEGDSSEGYTF. This sequence joins TRBV6-1 and TRBJ1-2; TRBD1 aligns across 7 bases. V trimming: 1 base; J trimming: 8 bases; junction bases outside the gene matches: 7. The CDR3 is 14 residues long. In germline, CDR1 is MNHNS, CDR2 SASEGT.

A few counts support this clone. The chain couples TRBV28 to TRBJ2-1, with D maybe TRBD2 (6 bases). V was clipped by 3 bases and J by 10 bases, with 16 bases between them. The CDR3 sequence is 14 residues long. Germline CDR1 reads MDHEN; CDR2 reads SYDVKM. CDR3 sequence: CASSLGGGPREQFF. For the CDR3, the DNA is TGTGCCAGCAGTTTGGGGGGAGGCCCTAGGGAGCAGTTCTTC.

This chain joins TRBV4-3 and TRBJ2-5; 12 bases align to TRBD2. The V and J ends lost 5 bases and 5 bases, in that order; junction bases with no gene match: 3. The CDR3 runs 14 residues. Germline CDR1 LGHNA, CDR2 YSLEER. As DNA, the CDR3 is TGCGCCAGCAGCAAACTAGCGGGAGGTGAGACCCAGTACTTC. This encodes CASSKLAGGETQYF.

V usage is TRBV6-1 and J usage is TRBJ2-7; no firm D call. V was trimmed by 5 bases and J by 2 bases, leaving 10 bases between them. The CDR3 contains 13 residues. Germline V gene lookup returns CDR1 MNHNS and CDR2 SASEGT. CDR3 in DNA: TGTGCCAGCAGTTATACGGCGACCTACGAGCAGTACTTC. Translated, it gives CASSYTATYEQYF.

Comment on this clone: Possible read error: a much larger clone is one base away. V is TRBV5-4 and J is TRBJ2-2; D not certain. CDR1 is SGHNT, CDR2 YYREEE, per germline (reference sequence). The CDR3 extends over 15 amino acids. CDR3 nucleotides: TGTGTCAGCAGCGTTGGTGCCCGTGACACCGGGGAGCTGTTTTTT. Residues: CVSSVGARDTGELFF.

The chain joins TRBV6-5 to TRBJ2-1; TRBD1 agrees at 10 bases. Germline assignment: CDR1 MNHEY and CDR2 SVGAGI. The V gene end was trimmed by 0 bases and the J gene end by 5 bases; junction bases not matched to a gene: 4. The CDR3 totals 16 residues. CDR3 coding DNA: TGTGCCAGCAGTTACTCGTCCGGGACAGGGGACAATGAGCAGTTCTTC. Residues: CASSYSSGTGDNEQFF.